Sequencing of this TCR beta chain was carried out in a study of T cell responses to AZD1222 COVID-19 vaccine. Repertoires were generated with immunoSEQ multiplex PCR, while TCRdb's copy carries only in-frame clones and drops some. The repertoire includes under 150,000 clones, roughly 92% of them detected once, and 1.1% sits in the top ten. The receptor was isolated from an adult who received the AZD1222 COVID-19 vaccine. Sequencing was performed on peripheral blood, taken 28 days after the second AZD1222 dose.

The CDR3 nucleotides are TGTGCCAGCAGCGACTCAGGGGGCGCCTGGGAGACCCAGTACTTC. It codes for CASSDSGGAWETQYF. The genes are TRBV9 and TRBJ2-5; 8 bases map to TRBD1. The V gene end was trimmed by 3 bases and the J gene end by 5 bases; junction bases not matched to a gene: 9. Germline values: CDR1 SGDLS, CDR2 YYNGEE. The CDR3 loop spans 15 amino acids.